The 5 T cell receptor beta chains reported below all come from one sample, sequenced in a study of cytomegalovirus exposure and HLA in healthy donors. Researchers ran the PCR with 60 Vbeta and 13 Jbeta primers. TCRdb's copy holds only in-frame clones and misses some; the assay was immunoSEQ multiplex PCR. The sample includes under 40,000 clones, roughly 78% of them seen just once. The source material was PBMCs. All receptors come from a male donor in good health and CMV-seronegative.

The rearrangement joins TRBV27 to TRBJ1-1, with D tentatively TRBD1 (6 bases). This CDR3 region has 12 residues. V was pared by 9 bases and J by 7 bases, with 15 bases between. Per the germline V gene, CDR1 is MNHEY and CDR2 is SMNVEV (reference sequence). CDR3 nucleotides: TGTGCCAGTTGGACAGACACTTTTGAAGCTTTCTTT. Protein: CASWTDTFEAFF.

Comments on this clone: Its ends do not fully match the called genes, so a read error is possible. This chain connects TRBV7-8 to TRBJ2-1; the D gene is possibly TRBD2 (6 bases). CDR1 is SGHVS, CDR2 FQNEAQ, per germline. The CDR3 covers 14 residues. CDR3 loop: CASRLAGRTNEQFF. CDR3 nucleotide sequence: TGTGCCAGCAGGTTAGCCGGGAGAACGAATGAGCAGTTCTTC.

V and J are TRBV10-1 and TRBJ1-2, with D perhaps matching TRBD1 (6 bases). Germline V gives CDR1 WNHNN, CDR2 SYGVQD (reference sequence). The germline V and J ends were trimmed by 6 bases and 4 bases, with 12 bases remaining between them. The CDR3 has 13 amino acids. CDR3 bases: TGCGCCAGCAGCGCTACAGGGAGCTATGGCTACACCTTC. It encodes CASSATGSYGYTF.

This clone turned up a few times. The V gene is TRBV19, the J gene TRBJ1-5; D is unclear. The CDR3 runs to 14 residues. V shed 3 bases and J shed 7 bases, with 13 bases lying between them. Per the germline V gene, CDR1 is LNHDA and CDR2 is SQIVND (reference sequence). CDR3 sequence: CASSISRGWQPQHF. CDR3 DNA sequence: TGTGCCAGTAGTATTAGCCGGGGTTGGCAGCCCCAGCATTTT.

This clone appeared once. This CDR3 is CASSPEGGGLNQPQHF. The CDR3 DNA follows: TGCGCCAGCAGCCCCGAGGGAGGGGGGCTCAATCAGCCCCAGCATTTT. The gene calls are TRBV5-1 and TRBJ1-5, with D maybe TRBD1 (6 bases). V was clipped by 4 bases and J by 3 bases, with 17 bases between them. Germline V gene data show CDR1 as SGHRS and CDR2 as YFSETQ. The CDR3 runs to 16 residues.